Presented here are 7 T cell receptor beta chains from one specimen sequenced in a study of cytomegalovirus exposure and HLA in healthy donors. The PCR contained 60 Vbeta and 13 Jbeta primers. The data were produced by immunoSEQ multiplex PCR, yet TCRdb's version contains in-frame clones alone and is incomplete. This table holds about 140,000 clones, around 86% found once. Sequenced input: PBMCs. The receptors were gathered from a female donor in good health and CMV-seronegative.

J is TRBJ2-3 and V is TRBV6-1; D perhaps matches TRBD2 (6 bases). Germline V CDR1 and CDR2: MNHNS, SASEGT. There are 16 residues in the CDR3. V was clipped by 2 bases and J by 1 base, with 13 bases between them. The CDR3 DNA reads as TGTGCCAGCAGTGAACTGGGGGGAGTTGGCACAGATACGCAGTATTTT. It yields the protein CASSELGGVGTDTQYF.

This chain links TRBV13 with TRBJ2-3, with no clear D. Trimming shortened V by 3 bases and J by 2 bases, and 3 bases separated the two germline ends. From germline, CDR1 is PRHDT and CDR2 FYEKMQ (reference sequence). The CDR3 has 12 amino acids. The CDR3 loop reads CASSFNTDTQYF. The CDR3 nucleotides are TGTGCCAGCAGCTTTAACACAGATACGCAGTATTTT.

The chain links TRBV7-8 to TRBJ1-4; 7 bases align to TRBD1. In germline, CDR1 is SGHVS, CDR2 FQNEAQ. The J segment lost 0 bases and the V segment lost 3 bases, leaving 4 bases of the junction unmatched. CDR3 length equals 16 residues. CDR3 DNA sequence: TGTGCCAGCAGCTTGGGACAGACGACAACTAATGAAAAACTGTTTTTT. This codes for CASSLGQTTTNEKLFF.

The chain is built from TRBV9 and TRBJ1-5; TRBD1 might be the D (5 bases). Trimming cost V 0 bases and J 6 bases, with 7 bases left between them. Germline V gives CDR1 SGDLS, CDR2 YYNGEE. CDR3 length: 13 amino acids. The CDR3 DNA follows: TGTGCCAGCAGCGTAGACGGGGGTCAGCCCCAGCATTTT. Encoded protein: CASSVDGGQPQHF.

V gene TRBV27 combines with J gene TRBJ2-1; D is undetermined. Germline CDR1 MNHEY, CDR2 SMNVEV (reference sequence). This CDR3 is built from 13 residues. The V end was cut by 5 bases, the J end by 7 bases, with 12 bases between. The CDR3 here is CASSLSEANEQFF. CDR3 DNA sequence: TGTGCCAGCAGTCTCTCAGAGGCTAATGAGCAGTTCTTC.

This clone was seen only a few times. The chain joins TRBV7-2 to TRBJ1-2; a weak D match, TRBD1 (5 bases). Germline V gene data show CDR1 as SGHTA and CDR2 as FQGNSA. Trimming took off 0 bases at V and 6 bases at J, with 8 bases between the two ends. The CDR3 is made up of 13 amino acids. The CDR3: CASSLADNNGYTF. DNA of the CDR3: TGTGCCAGCAGCTTAGCGGACAACAATGGCTACACCTTC.

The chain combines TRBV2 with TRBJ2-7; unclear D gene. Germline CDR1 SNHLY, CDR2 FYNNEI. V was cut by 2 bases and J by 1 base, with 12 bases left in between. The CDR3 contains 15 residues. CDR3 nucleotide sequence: TGTGCCAGCAGTGAATCTTATGCCAGATCCTACGAGCAGTACTTC. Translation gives CASSESYARSYEQYF.